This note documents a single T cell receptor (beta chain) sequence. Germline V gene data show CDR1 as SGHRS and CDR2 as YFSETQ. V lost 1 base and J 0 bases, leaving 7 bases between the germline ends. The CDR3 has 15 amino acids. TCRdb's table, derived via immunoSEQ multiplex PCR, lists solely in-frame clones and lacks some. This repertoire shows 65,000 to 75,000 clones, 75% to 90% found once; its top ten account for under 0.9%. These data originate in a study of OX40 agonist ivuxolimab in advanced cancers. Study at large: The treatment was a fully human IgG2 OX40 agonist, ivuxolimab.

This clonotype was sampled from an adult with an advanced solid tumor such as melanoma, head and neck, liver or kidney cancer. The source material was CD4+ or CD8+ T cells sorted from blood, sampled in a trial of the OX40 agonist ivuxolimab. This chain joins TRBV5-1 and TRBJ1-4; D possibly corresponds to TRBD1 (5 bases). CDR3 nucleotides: TGCGCCAGCAGCTTGTCGGGGGCAACTAATGAAAAACTGTTTTTT. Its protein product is CASSLSGATNEKLFF. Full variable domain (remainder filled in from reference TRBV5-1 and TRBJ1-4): KAGVTQTPRYLIKTRGQQVTLSCSPISGHRSVSWYQQTPGQGLQFLFEYFSETQRNKGNFPGRFSGRQFSNSRSEMNVSTLELGDSALYLCASSLSGATNEKLFFGSGTQLSVL.